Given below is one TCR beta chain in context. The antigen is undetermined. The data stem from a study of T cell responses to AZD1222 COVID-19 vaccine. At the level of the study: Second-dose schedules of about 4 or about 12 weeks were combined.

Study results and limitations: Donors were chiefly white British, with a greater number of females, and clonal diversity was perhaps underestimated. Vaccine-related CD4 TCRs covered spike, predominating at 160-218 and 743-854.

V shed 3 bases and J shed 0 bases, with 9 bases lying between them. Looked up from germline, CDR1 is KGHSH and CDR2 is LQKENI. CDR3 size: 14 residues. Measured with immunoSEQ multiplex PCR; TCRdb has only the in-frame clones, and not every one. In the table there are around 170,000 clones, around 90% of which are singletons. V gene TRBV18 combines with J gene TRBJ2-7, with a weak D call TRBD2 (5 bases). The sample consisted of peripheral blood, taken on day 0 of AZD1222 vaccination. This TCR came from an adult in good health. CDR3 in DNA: TGTGCCAGCTCACCCGATCTAGCCTCCTACGAGCAGTACTTC. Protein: CASSPDLASYEQYF.